Described below is a single T cell receptor beta chain sequence and its context. This sample is drawn from a study of blood T cell repertoires in COVID-19. For the study at large: Material from acute and convalescent COVID-19 was sourced from the United States, Italy and Spain. T cells, B-cell-depleted T cells, or PBMCs supplied cDNA or gDNA.

TCRdb keeps only in-frame clones here, not all; method: immunoSEQ multiplex PCR. The sample contains under 300,000 clones, roughly 85% of which appear only once. This CDR3 is built from 13 residues. Germline V CDR1 and CDR2: SGDLS, YYNGEE. Trimming removed 2 bases at V and 4 bases at J, with 10 bases between. The sequenced sample was peripheral blood. V usage is TRBV9 and J usage is TRBJ2-7, with a possible D match to TRBD1 (5 bases). This receptor was taken from a man aged 60 to 69 who had recovered from COVID-19. The CDR3 DNA sequence: TGTGCCAGCAGCGTTTCGCAGGGATACGAGCAGTACTTC. The encoded protein is CASSVSQGYEQYF. Combining the CDR3 with reference TRBV9 and TRBJ2-7 gives the whole variable domain DSGVTQTPKHLITATGQRVTLRCSPRSGDLSVYWYQQSLDQGLQFLIQYYNGEERAKGNILERFSAQQFPDLHSELNLSSLELGDSALYFCASSVSQGYEQYFGPGTRLTVT.